This is a list of T cell receptor beta chains from one sample in a study of cytomegalovirus exposure and HLA in healthy donors. The repertoire was sequenced with immunoSEQ multiplex PCR; TCRdb's copy has only in-frame clones and lacks some. The table records over 95,000 clones, 76% of them present only once. Sequenced material: PBMCs. All receptors come from a woman in her forties in good health and CMV-seropositive. Both conserved end residues are part of each CDR3. The D gene is left open where the match is weak. Not all rows give a size; the values are once, few, many and, for expanded clones, a class.

j_call	v_call	d_call	clone_size	cdr3_aa	cdr3_nt
TRBJ1-1	TRBV11-2	TRBD1	NA	CASSLVGQGGKAFF	TGTGCCAGCAGCTTAGTCGGACAGGGGGGAAAAGCTTTCTTT
TRBJ2-6	TRBV11-2	NA	once	CASSLDGYRVSGANVLTF	TGTGCCAGCAGCTTAGACGGTTATCGGGTGTCTGGGGCCAACGTCCTGACTTTC
TRBJ1-1	TRBV5-1	NA	NA	CASSLVRGADTEAFF	TGCGCCAGCAGCTTGGTGCGGGGAGCGGACACTGAAGCTTTCTTT
TRBJ1-5	TRBV29-1	NA	NA	CSVIVDGQINQPQHF	TGCAGCGTTATCGTAGACGGACAGATAAATCAGCCCCAGCATTTT
TRBJ1-1	TRBV7-2	NA	NA	CASSLVGGKGTEAFF	TGTGCCAGCAGCTTAGTCGGGGGAAAGGGCACTGAAGCTTTCTTT
TRBJ2-1	TRBV7-8	NA	once	CASSLAEENEQFF	TGTGCCAGCAGCTTAGCGGAGGAGAATGAGCAGTTCTTC
TRBJ2-2	TRBV10-1	NA	NA	CASPTGTKPGELFF	TGCGCCAGCCCCACCGGGACAAAACCCGGGGAGCTGTTTTTT
TRBJ1-1	TRBV6-5	NA	NA	CASRSLIVNTEAFF	TGTGCCAGCAGGAGCCTGATAGTGAACACTGAAGCTTTCTTT
TRBJ1-1	TRBV5-4	TRBD1	NA	CASSSRRTGTVNTEAFF	TGTGCCAGCAGCTCGAGAAGAACCGGGACAGTGAACACTGAAGCTTTCTTT
TRBJ1-4	TRBV5-6	NA	NA	CASSLRTTNEKLFF	TGTGCCAGCAGCCTTCGGACTACAAATGAAAAACTGTTTTTT
TRBJ1-2	TRBV2	NA	NA	CASSRGGPNYGYTF	TGTGCCAGCAGTCGCGGAGGACCTAACTATGGCTACACCTTC
TRBJ1-4	TRBV9	NA	once	CASSGGLFTNEKLFF	TGTGCCAGCAGCGGAGGACTGTTTACTAATGAAAAACTGTTTTTT
TRBJ1-3	TRBV7-9	NA	NA	CASSFAESGNTIYF	TGTGCCAGCAGCTTCGCGGAGTCTGGAAACACCATATATTTT
TRBJ2-4	TRBV30	NA	few	CAWSIQGGKNIQYF	TGTGCCTGGAGTATTCAGGGGGGCAAAAACATTCAGTACTTC
TRBJ2-7	TRBV5-1	NA	NA	CASSLGGGSYEQYF	TGCGCCAGCAGCTTAGGTGGGGGGTCCTACGAGCAGTACTTC
TRBJ2-7	TRBV20-1	NA	NA	CSASPRHEQYF	TGCAGTGCTAGTCCCAGACATGAGCAGTACTTC
TRBJ2-3	TRBV5-1	NA	NA	CASTRAGVHTDTQYF	TGCGCCAGCACCCGAGCCGGGGTTCACACAGATACGCAGTATTTT
TRBJ1-6	TRBV18	NA	once	CASSPLTENSPLHF	TGTGCCAGCTCACCCCTGACAGAGAATTCACCCCTCCACTTT
TRBJ2-7	TRBV4-1	NA	NA	CASSQASRQGTYEQYF	TGCGCCAGCAGCCAGGCATCACGCCAGGGGACCTACGAGCAGTACTTC
TRBJ1-5	TRBV30	NA	NA	CAWSDILAIYSNQPQHF	TGTGCCTGGAGCGATATTCTAGCCATTTATAGCAATCAGCCCCAGCATTTT
TRBJ2-3	TRBV19	NA	NA	CASPPGERDTQYF	TGTGCCAGTCCCCCAGGGGAGAGGGATACGCAGTATTTT
TRBJ1-6	TRBV4-1	NA	NA	CASSHQNSPLHF	TGCGCCAGCAGCCATCAAAATTCACCCCTCCACTTT